The entry that follows covers one TCR beta chain sequence. The data were produced by immunoSEQ multiplex PCR, yet TCRdb's version contains in-frame clones alone and is incomplete. The profile covers roughly 14,000 clones, with approximately 94% appearing a single time and more than 0.85% taken by the ten largest. This specimen comes from a study of B cell selection in AIRE deficiency. Sorted regulatory T cells were CD4-positive, CD25-high and CD127-low or negative. The CDR3 contains 13 residues. In germline, CDR1 is MNHEY, CDR2 SMNVEV (reference sequence). V gave up 2 bases and J gave up 10 bases, with 9 bases separating them.

The specimen sequenced was Tregs sorted from PBMCs. The TCR was taken from a human donor with AIRE deficiency. The V call is TRBV27, the J call TRBJ1-6; D gene unclear. CDR3 in amino acids: CASSLGGPSPLHF. DNA of the CDR3: TGTGCCAGCAGTTTAGGTGGGCCGTCACCCCTCCACTTT.